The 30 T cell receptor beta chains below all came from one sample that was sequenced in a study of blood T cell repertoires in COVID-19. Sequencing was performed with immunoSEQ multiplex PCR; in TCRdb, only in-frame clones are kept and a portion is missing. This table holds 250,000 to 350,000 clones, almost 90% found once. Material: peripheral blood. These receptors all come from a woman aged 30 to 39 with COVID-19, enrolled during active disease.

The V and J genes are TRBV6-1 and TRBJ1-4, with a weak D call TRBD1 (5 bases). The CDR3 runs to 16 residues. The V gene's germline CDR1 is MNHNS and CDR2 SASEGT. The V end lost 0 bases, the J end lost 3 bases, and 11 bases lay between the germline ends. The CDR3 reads CASSEALGGANEKLFF. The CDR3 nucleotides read TGTGCCAGCAGTGAAGCCCTGGGGGGGGCTAATGAAAAACTGTTTTTT.

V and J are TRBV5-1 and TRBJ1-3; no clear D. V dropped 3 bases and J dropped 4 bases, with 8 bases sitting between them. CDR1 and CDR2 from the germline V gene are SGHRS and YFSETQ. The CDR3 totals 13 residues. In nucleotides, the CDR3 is TGCGCCAGCAGCTCAGACATCGGAAACACCATATATTTT. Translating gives CASSSDIGNTIYF.

The CDR3 region is CASSNYDRANTEAFF. For the CDR3, the DNA is TGCGCCAGCAGCAACTACGACAGGGCGAACACTGAAGCTTTCTTT. This chain joins TRBV5-1 and TRBJ1-1, with 7 bases matching TRBD1. CDR3 size: 15 residues. Germline CDR1 reads SGHRS; CDR2 reads YFSETQ. V was pared by 4 bases and J by 1 base, with 7 bases of the junction left unmatched.

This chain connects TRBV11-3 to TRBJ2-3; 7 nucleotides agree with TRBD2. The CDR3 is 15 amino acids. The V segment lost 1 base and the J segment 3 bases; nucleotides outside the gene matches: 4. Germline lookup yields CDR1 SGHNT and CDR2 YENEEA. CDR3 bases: TGTGCCAGCAGCTTAGCGGGGGGTTCGACAGATACGCAGTATTTT. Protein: CASSLAGGSTDTQYF. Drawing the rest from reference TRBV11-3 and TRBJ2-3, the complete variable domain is EAGVVQSPRYKIIEKKQPVAFWCNPISGHNTLYWYLQNLGQGPELLIRYENEEAVDDSQLPKDRFSAERLKGVDSTLKIQPAELGDSAVYLCASSLAGGSTDTQYFGPGTRLTVL.

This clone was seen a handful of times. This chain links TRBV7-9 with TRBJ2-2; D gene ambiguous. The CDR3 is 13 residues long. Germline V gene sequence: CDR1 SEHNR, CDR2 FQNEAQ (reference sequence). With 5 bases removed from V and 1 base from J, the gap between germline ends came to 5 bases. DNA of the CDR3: TGTGCCAGCAGCCCCAGGAACACCGGGGAGCTGTTTTTT. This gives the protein CASSPRNTGELFF.

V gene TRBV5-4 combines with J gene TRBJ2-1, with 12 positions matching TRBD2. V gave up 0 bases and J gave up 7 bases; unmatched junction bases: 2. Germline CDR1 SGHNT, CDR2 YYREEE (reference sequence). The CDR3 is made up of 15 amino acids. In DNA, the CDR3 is TGTGCCAGCAGCTTGGCGGGACTAGCGGGTAATGAGCAGTTCTTC. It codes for CASSLAGLAGNEQFF.

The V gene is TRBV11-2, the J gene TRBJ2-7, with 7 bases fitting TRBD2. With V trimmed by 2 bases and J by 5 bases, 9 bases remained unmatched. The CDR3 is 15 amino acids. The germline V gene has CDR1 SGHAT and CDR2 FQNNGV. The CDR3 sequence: CASSLKAGPSDEQYF. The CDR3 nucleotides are TGTGCCAGCAGCTTAAAAGCGGGACCCTCGGACGAGCAGTACTTC.

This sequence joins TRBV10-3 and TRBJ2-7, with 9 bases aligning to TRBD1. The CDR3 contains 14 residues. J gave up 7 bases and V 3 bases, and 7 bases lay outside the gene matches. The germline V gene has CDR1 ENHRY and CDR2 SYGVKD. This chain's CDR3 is CAISEPGQGEEQYF. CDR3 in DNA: TGTGCCATCAGTGAACCGGGACAGGGTGAAGAGCAGTACTTC.

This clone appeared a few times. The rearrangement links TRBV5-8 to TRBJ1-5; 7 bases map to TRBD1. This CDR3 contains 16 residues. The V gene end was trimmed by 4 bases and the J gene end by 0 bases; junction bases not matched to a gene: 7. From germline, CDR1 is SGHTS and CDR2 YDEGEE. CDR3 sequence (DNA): TGTGCCAGCAGCCTGGGAGGGGGCTATAGCAATCAGCCCCAGCATTTT. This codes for CASSLGGGYSNQPQHF.

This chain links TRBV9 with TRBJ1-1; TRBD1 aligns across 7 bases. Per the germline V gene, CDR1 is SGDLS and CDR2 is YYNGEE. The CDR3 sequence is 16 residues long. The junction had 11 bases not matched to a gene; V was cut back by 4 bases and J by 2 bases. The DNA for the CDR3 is TGTGCCAGCAGCTACGGGACAGTAATGGGTAACACTGAAGCTTTCTTT. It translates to CASSYGTVMGNTEAFF.

For the CDR3, the DNA is TGTGCCAGTAGTATACCCCTCAGGGTTCTCCATCAGCCCCAGCATTTT. As protein: CASSIPLRVLHQPQHF. The V call is TRBV19, the J call TRBJ1-5; D perhaps matches TRBD1 (5 bases). Germline V gene lookup returns CDR1 LNHDA and CDR2 SQIVND (reference sequence). V lost 2 bases, J lost 5 bases, and 16 bases lay in between. CDR3 length: 16 amino acids.

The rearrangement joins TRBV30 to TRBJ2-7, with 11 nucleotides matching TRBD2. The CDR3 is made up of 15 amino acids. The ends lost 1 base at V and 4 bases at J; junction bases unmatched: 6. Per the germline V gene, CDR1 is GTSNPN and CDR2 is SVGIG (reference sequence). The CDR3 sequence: CAWSAGSGRGYEQYF. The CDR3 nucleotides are TGTGCCTGGAGTGCGGGTAGCGGGAGGGGGTACGAGCAGTACTTC. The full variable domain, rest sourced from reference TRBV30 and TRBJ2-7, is SQTIHQWPATLVQPVGSPLSLECTVEGTSNPNLYWYRQAAGRGLQLLFYSVGIGQISSEVPQNLSASRPQDRQFILSSKKLLLSDSGFYLCAWSAGSGRGYEQYFGPGTRLTVT.

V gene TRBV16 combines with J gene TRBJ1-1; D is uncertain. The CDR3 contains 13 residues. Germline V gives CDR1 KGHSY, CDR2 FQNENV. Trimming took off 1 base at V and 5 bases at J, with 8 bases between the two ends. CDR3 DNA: TGTGCCAGCAGCCAATTAAGAGGGACTGAAGCTTTCTTT. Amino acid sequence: CASSQLRGTEAFF.

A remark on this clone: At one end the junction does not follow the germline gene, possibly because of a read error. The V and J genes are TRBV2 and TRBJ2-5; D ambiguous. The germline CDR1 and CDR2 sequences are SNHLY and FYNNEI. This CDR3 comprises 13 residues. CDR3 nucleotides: TGTGCCAGCAGCGTCGACAACCAAGATACCCAGTACTTC. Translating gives CASSVDNQDTQYF. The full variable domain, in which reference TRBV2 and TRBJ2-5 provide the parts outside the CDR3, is EPEVTQTPSHQVTQMGQEVILRCVPISNHLYFYWYRQILGQKVEFLVSFYNNEISEKSEIFDDQFSVERPDGSNFTLKIRSTKLEDSAMYFCASSVDNQDTQYFGPGTRLLVL.

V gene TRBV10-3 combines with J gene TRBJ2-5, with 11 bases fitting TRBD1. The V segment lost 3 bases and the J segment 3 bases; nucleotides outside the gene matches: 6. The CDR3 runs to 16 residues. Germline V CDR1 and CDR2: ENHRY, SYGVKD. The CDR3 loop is CAISDPPGQGEETQYF. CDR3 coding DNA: TGTGCCATCAGTGACCCCCCGGGACAGGGGGAAGAGACCCAGTACTTC.

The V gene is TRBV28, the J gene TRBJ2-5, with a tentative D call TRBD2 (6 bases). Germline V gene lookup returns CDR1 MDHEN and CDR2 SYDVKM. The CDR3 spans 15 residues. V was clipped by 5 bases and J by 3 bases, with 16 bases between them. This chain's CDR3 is CASSGLLAGKETQYF. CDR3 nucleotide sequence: TGTGCCAGCAGTGGCCTTCTCGCGGGAAAAGAGACCCAGTACTTC.

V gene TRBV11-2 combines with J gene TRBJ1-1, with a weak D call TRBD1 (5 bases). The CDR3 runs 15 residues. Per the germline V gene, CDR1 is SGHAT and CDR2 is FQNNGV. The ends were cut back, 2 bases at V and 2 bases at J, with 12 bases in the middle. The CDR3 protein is CASSLYQGGNTEAFF. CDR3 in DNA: TGTGCCAGCAGCTTATACCAGGGCGGAAACACTGAAGCTTTCTTT.

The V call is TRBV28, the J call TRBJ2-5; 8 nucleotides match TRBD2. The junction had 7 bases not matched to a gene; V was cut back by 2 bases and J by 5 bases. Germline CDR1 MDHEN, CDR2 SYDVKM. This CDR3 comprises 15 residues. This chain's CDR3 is CASSLPGGVRETQYF. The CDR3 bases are TGTGCCAGCAGTTTACCCGGGGGGGTCCGGGAGACCCAGTACTTC.

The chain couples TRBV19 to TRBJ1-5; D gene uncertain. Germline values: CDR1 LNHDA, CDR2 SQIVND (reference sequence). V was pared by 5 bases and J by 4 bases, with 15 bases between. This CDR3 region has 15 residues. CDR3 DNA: TGTGCCAGTAGTCACACAGACGGGGAAAATCAGCCCCAGCATTTT. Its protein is CASSHTDGENQPQHF.

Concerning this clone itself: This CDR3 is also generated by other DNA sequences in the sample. The CDR3 coding sequence is TGTGCCAGCAGTAGCGGGGACTATGGCTACACCTTC. Translating it yields CASSSGDYGYTF. The chain employs TRBV27 and TRBJ1-2; D not certain. V lost 5 bases and J 3 bases, leaving 7 bases between the germline ends. Germline CDR1 is MNHEY and CDR2 is SMNVEV (reference sequence). CDR3 length: 12 residues.

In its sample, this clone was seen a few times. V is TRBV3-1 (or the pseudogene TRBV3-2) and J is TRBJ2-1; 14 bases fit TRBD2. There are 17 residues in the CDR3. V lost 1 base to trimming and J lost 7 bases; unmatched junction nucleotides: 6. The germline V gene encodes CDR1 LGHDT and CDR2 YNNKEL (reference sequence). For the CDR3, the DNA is TGTGCCAGCAGCCAAGCGGGGACTAGCGGGAGCTCAAATGAGCAGTTCTTC. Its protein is CASSQAGTSGSSNEQFF.

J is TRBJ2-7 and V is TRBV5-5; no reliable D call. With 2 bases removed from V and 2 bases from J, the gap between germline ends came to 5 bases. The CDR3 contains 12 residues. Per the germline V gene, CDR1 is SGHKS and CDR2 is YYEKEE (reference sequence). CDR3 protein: CASSLSAYEQYF. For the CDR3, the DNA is TGTGCCAGCAGCTTAAGCGCCTACGAGCAGTACTTC.

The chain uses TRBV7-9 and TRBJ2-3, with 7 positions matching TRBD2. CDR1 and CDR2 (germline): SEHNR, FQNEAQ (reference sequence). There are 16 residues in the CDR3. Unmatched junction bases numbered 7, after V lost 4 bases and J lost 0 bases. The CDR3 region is CASSSISGTSTDTQYF. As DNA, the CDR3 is TGTGCCAGCAGCTCGATCAGCGGGACTAGCACAGATACGCAGTATTTT.

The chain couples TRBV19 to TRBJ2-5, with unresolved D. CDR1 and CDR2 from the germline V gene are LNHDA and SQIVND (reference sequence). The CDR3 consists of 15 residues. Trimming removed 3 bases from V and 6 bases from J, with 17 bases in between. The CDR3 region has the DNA TGTGCCAGTAGTATTTTCCTAGAGCCCATACAGACCCAGTACTTC. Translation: CASSIFLEPIQTQYF.

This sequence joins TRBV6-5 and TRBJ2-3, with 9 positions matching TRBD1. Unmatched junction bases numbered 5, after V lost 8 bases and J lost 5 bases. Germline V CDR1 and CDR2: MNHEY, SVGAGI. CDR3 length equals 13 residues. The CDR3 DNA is TGTGCCAGCGAGGGACAGGGAGTAGATACGCAGTATTTT. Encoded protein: CASEGQGVDTQYF.

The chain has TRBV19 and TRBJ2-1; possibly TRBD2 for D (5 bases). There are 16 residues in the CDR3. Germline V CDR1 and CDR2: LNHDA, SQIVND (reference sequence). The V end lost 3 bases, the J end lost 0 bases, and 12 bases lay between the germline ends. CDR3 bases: TGTGCCAGTAGTATCTCTGGAAGCGGCTCCTACAATGAGCAGTTCTTC. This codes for CASSISGSGSYNEQFF.

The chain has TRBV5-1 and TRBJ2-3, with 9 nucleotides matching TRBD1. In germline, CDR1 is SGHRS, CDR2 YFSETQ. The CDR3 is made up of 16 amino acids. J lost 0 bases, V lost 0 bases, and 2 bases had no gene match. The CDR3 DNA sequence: TGCGCCAGCAGCTTGGCTGGACAGGGGAGCACAGATACGCAGTATTTT. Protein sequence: CASSLAGQGSTDTQYF.

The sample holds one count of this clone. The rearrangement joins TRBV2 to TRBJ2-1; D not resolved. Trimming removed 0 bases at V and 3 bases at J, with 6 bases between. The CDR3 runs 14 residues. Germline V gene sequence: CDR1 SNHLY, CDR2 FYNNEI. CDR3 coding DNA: TGTGCCAGCAGTGAAGCGAGGAGCTACAATGAGCAGTTCTTC. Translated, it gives CASSEARSYNEQFF.

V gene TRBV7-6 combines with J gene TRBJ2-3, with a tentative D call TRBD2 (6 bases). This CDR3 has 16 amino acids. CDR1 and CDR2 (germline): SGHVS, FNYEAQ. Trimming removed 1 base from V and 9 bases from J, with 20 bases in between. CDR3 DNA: TGTGCCAGCAGCTTAGGAGGTGCGGGACCGGGCCGGACGCAGTATTTT. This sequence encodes CASSLGGAGPGRTQYF.

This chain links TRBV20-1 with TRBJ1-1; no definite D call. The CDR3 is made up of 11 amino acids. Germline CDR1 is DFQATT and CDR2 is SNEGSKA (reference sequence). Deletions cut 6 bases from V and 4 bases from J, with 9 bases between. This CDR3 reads CSARGSTEAFF. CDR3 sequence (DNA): TGCAGTGCCCGGGGTTCCACTGAAGCTTTCTTT.